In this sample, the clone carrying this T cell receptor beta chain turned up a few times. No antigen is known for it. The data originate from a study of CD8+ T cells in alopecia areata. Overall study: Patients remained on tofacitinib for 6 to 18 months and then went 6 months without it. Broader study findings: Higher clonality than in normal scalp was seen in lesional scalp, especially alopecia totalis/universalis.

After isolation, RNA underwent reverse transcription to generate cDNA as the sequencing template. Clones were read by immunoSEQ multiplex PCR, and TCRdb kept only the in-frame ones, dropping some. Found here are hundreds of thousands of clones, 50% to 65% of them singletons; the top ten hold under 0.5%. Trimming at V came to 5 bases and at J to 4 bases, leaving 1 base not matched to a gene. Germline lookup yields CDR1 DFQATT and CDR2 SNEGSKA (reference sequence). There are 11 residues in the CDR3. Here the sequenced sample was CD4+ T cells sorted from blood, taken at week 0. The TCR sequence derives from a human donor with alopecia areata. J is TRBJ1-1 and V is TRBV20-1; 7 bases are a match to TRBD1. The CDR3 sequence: CSAGTATEAFF. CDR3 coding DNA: TGCAGTGCTGGGACAGCCACTGAAGCTTTCTTT.